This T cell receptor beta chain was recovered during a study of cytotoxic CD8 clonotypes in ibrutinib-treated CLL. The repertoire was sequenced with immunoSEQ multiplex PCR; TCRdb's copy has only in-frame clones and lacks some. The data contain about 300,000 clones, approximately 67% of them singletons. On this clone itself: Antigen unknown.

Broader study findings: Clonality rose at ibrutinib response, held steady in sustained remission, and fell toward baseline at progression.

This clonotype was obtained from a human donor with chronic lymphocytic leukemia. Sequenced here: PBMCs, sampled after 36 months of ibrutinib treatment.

The CDR3 DNA follows: TGTGCCAGCTCCCGGGACAGGGGGCCGGGGGAGACCCAGTACTTC. Its translation: CASSRDRGPGETQYF. The V call is TRBV9, the J call TRBJ2-5; 12 nucleotides align to TRBD1. Germline CDR1 and CDR2: SGDLS and YYNGEE. J lost 5 bases, V lost 7 bases, and 9 bases had no gene match. CDR3 length: 15 amino acids.